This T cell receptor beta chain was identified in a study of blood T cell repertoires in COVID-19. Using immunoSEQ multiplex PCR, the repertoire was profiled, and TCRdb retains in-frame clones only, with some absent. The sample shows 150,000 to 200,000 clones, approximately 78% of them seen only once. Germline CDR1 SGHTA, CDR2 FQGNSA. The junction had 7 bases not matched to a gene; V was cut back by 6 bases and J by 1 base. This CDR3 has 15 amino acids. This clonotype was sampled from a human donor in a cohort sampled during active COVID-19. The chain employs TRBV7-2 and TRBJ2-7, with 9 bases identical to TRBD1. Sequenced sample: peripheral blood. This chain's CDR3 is CASRSSGTGSYEQYF. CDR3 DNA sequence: TGTGCCAGCAGGTCGTCCGGGACAGGGTCCTACGAGCAGTACTTC.